Sequencing of this T cell receptor beta chain was carried out in a study of beta chain features in type 1 diabetes. The CDR3 is 17 residues long. What was sequenced were expressed TCRB transcripts, since all of the isolated RNA had been reverse transcribed. The repertoire was sequenced with immunoSEQ multiplex PCR; TCRdb's copy has only in-frame clones and lacks some. The sample holds hundreds of thousands of clones, around 15% seen once. Purity exceeded 95% in all sorted populations. The sequencing sample was made of naive CD4+ T cells from blood. The rearrangement uses TRBV21-1 and TRBJ2-3. TRBV21-1 is a pseudogene. The clonotype was recovered from a man aged 18 to 30 in good health. The CDR3 reads CASSKVGPGGGLDTQYF. Here the CDR3 DNA reads TGTGCCAGCAGCAAAGTGGGGCCAGGTGGAGGCTTAGATACGCAGTATTTT.